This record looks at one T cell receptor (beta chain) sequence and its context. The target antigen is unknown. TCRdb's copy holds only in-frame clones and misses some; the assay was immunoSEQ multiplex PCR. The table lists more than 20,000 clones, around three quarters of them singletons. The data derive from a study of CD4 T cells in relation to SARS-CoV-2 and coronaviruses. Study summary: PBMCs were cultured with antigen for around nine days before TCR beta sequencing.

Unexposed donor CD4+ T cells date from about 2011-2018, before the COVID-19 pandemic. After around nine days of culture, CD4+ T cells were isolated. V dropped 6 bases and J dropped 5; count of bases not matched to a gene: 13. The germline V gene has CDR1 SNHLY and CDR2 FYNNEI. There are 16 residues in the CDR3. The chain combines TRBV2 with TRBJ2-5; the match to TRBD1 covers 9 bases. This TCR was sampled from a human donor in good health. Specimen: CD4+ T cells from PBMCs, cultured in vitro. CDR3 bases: TGTGCCAGCAGATTACTCGGGACAGGGTCGATGGAGACCCAGTACTTC. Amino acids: CASRLLGTGSMETQYF.